This TCR beta chain was identified in a study of shared clonotypes between healthy human individuals. Study-level information: Each donor contributed plates that comprised three CD4 naive, three CD4 memory, two CD8 naive and one CD8 memory. Study-wide findings and caveats: Generally, naive subsets (rather than memory subsets) showed larger estimated richness. The donor pool, a small one, limited the genetic and exposure-history diversity represented. The study sampled only blood, and tissue repertoires likely differ.

The method was immunoSEQ multiplex PCR; TCRdb's version includes in-frame clones alone and lacks a portion of them. This sample yields fewer than 3 million clones, of which approximately 90% are seen a single time; 0.3% to 0.45% belongs to the top ten. Germline loops: CDR1 KGHSH, CDR2 LQKENI. The V end was cut by 2 bases, the J end by 3 bases, with 11 bases between. CDR3 size: 15 residues. On this clone: As yet, its antigen is unknown.

The sample comprised naive CD4+ T cells from PBMCs. Subset given: CD45RA+ positively selected. The origin of this receptor is a man aged 18 to 30 in good health. Some clones in this sample may be carry-over from other donors' samples. The chain has TRBV18 and TRBJ1-3; D is unclear. The CDR3 nucleotides read TGTGCCAGCTCACCATATCAGGCTGATGGAAACACCATATATTTT. It translates to CASSPYQADGNTIYF.